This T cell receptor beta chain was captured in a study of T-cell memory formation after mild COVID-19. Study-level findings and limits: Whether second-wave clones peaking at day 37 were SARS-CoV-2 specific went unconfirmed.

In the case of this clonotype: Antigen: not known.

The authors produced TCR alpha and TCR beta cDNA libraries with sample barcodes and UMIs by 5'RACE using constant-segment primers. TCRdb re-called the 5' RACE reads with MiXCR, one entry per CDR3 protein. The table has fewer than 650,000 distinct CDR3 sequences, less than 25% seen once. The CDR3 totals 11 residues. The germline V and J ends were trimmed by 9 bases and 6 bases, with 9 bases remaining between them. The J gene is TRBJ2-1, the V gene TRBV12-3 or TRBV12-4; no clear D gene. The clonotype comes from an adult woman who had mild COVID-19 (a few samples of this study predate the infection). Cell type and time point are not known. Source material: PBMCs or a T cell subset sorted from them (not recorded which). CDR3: CASNGGNEQFF. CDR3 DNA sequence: TGTGCCAGTAATGGCGGCAATGAGCAGTTCTTC.